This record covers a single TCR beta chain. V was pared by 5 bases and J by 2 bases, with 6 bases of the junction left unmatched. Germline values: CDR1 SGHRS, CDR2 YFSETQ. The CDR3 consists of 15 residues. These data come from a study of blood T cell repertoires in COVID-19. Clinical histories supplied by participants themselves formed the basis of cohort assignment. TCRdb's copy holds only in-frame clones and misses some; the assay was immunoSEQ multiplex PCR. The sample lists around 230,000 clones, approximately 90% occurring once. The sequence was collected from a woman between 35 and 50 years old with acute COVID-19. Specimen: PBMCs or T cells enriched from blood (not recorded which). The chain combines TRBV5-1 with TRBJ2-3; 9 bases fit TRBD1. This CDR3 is CASRGQGLDTDTQYF. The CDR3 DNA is TGCGCCAGCAGAGGACAGGGGTTGGACACAGATACGCAGTATTTT.